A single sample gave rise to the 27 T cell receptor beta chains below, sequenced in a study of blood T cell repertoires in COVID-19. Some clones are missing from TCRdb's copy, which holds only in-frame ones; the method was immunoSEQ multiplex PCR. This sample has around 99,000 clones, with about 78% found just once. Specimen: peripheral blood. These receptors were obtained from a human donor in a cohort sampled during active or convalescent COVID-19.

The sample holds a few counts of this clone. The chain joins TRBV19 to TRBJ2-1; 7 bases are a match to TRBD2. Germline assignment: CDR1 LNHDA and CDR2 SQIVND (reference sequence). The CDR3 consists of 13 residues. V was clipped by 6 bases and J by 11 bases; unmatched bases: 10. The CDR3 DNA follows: TGTGCCAGTAGGCCTAGCGGTCGACTGAAGCAGTTCTTC. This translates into CASRPSGRLKQFF.

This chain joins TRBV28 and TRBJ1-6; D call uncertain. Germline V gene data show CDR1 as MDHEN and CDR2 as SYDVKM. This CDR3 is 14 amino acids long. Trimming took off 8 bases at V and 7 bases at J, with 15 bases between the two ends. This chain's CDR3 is CASDYGVGNSPLHF. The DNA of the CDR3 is TGTGCCAGCGATTACGGGGTTGGGAATTCACCCCTCCACTTT.

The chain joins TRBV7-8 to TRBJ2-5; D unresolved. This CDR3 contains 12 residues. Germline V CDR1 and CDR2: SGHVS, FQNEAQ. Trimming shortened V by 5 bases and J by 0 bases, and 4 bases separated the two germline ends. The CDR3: CASSPYQETQYF. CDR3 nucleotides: TGTGCCAGCAGCCCTTACCAAGAGACCCAGTACTTC. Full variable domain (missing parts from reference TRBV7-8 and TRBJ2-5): GAGVSQSPRYKVAKRGQDVALRCDPISGHVSLFWYQQALGQGPEFLTYFQNEAQLDKSGLPSDRFFAERPEGSVSTLKIQRTQQEDSAVYLCASSPYQETQYFGPGTRLLVL.

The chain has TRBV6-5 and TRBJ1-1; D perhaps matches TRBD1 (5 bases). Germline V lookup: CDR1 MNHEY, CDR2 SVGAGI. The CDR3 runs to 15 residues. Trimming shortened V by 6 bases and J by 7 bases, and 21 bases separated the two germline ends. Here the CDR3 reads CASRRGGGEDGEAFF. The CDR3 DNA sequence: TGTGCCAGCAGGCGGGGCGGGGGTGAGGATGGTGAAGCTTTCTTT.

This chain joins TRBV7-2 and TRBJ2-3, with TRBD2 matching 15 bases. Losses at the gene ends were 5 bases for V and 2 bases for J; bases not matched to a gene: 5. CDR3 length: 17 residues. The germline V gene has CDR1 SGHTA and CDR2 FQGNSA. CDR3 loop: CASSLGTSGGHTDTQYF. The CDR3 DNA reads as TGTGCCAGCAGCCTCGGGACTAGCGGGGGGCACACAGATACGCAGTATTTT.

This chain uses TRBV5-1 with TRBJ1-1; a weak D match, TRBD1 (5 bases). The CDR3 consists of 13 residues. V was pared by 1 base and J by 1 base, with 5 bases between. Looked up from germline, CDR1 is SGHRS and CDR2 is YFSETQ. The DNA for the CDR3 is TGCGCCAGCAGCTTGAGGGGGAACACTGAAGCTTTCTTT. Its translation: CASSLRGNTEAFF.

The CDR3 bases are TGTGCCACCAGTGTAGGTCCGGGACAGGGAGCCTATGGCTACACCTTC. It yields the protein CATSVGPGQGAYGYTF. The V and J genes are TRBV24-1 and TRBJ1-2; 9 bases agree with TRBD1. CDR1 and CDR2 from the germline V gene are KGHDR and SFDVKD. Losses at the gene ends were 5 bases for V and 4 bases for J; bases not matched to a gene: 10. This CDR3 comprises 16 residues.

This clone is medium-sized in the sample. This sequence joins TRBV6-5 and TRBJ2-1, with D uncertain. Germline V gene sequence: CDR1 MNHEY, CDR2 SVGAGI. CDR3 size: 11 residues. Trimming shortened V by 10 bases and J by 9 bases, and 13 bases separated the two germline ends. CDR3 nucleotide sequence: TGTGCCACCCTGGAGACGGGTGAGCAGTTCTTC. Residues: CATLETGEQFF.

The DNA for the CDR3 is TGTGCCAGCAGCTTAGGACTAGATGTCTACAATGAGCAGTTCTTC. Translating it yields CASSLGLDVYNEQFF. The V and J genes are TRBV7-2 and TRBJ2-1, with D possibly matching TRBD2 (6 bases). Germline V gene data show CDR1 as SGHTA and CDR2 as FQGNSA. Trimming stripped 1 base from V and 3 bases from J, with 10 bases between. The CDR3 spans 15 residues.

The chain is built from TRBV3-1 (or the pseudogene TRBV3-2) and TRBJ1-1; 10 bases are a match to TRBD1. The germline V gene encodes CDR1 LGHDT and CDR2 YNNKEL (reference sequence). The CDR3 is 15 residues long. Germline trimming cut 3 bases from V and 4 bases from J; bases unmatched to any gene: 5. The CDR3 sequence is CASSHRDRGVTEAFF. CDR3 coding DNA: TGTGCCAGCAGCCATAGGGACAGGGGAGTCACTGAAGCTTTCTTT.

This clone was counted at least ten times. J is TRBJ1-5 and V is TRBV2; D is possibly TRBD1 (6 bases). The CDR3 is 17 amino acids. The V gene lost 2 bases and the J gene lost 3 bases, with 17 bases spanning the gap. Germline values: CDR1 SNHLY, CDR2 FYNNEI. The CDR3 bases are TGTGCCAGCAGTGAATGGGCGCAAACAGGGATCAATCAGCCCCAGCATTTT. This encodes CASSEWAQTGINQPQHF.

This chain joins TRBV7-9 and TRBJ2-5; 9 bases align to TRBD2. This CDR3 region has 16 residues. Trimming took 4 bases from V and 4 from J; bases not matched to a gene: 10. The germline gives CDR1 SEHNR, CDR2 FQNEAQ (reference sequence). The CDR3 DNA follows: TGTGCCAGCAGCTACCCAGGACGGGGACTAGCAGAGACCCAGTACTTC. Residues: CASSYPGRGLAETQYF.

The CDR3 is CASKGTSGGTDTQYF. CDR3 DNA: TGTGCCAGCAAAGGGACTAGCGGGGGGACAGATACGCAGTATTTT. The J gene is TRBJ2-3, the V gene TRBV6-5, with 15 positions matching TRBD2. Trimming took 7 bases from V and 3 from J; bases not matched to a gene: 2. This CDR3 has 15 residues. The germline gives CDR1 MNHEY, CDR2 SVGAGI.

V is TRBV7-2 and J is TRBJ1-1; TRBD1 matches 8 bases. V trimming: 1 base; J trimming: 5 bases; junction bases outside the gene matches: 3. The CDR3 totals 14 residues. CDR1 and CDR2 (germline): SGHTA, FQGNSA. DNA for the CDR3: TGTGCCAGCAGCTTAGGACAGGGGAGGACTGAAGCTTTCTTT. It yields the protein CASSLGQGRTEAFF.

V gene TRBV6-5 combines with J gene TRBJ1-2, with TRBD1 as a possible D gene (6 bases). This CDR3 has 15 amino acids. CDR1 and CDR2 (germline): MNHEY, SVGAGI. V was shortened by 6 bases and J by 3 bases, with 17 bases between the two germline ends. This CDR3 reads CASRPRGGRDYGYTF. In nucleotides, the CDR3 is TGTGCCAGCAGACCTAGGGGGGGCCGCGACTATGGCTACACCTTC.

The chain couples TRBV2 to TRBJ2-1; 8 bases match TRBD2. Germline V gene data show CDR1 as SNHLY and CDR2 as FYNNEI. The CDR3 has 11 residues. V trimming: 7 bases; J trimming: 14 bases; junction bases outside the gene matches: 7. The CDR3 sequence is CASILRLAKFF. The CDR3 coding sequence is TGTGCCAGCATCCTCAGACTAGCGAAGTTCTTC.

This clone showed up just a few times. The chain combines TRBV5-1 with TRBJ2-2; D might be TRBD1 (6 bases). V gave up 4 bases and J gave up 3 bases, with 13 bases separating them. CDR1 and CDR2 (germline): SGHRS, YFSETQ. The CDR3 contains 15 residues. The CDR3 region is CASSDNRVHTGELFF. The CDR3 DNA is TGCGCCAGCAGCGACAACAGGGTGCACACCGGGGAGCTGTTTTTT.

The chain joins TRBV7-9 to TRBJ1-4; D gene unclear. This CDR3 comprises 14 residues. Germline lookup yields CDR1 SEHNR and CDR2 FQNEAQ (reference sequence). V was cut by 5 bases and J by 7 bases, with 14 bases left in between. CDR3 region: CASSIESPREKLFF. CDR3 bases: TGTGCCAGCAGCATAGAGTCGCCGCGTGAAAAACTGTTTTTT. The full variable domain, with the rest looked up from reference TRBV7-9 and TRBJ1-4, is DTGVSQNPRHKITKRGQNVTFRCDPISEHNRLYWYRQTLGQGPEFLTYFQNEAQLEKSRLLSDRFSAERPKGSFSTLEIQRTEQGDSAMYLCASSIESPREKLFFGSGTQLSVL.

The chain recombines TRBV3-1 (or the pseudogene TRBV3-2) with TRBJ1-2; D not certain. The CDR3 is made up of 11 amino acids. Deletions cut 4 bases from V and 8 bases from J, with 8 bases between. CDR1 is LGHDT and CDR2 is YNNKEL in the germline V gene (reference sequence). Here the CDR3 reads CASSLLGGYTF. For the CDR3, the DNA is TGTGCCAGCAGCCTTCTTGGCGGCTACACCTTC.

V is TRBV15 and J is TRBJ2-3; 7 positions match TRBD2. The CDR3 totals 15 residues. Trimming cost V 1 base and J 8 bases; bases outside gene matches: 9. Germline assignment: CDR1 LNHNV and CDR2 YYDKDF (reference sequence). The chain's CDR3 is CATSRVAGAWSTQYF. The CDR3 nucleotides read TGTGCCACCAGCAGAGTGGCGGGAGCCTGGTCTACGCAGTATTTT.

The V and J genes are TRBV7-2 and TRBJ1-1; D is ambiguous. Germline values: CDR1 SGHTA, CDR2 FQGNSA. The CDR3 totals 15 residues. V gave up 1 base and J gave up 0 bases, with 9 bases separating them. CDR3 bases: TGTGCCAGCAGCTTAGAGGGAGATATGAACACTGAAGCTTTCTTT. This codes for CASSLEGDMNTEAFF.

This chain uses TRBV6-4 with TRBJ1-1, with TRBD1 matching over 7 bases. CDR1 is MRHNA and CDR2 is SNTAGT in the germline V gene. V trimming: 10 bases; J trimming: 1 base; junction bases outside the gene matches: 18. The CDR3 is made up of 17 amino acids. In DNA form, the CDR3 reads TGTGCCAACAGGGACCCTACAGGGGAGTGGAGGAACACTGAAGCTTTCTTT. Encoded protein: CANRDPTGEWRNTEAFF.

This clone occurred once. In nucleotides, the CDR3 is TGCGCCAGCAGCTTTTTTTTCCCGGGTCGAGCATCTGCCCAGTACTTC. Protein product: CASSFFFPGRASAQYF. This chain joins TRBV5-1 and TRBJ2-5; D call uncertain. Trimming took off 2 bases at V and 9 bases at J, with 23 bases between the two ends. Germline lookup yields CDR1 SGHRS and CDR2 YFSETQ. CDR3 size: 16 residues.

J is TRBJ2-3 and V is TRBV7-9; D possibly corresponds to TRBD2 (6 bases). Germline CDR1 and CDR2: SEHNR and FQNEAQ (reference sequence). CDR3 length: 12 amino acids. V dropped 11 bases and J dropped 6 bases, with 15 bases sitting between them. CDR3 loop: CALHSGGDTQYF. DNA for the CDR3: TGTGCCCTACACAGTGGGGGGGATACGCAGTATTTT.

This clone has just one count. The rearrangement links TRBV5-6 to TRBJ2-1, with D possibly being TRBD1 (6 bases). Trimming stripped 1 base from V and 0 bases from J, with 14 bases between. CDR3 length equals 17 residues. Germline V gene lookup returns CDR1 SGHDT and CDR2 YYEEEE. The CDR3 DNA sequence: TGTGCCAGCAGCTTGCAAGGGACAAAGGGCTCCTACAATGAGCAGTTCTTC. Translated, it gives CASSLQGTKGSYNEQFF.

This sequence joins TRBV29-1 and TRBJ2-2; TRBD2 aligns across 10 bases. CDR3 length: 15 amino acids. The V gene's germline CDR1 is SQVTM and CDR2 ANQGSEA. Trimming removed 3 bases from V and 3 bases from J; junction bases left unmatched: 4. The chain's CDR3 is CSVEPSGSHTGELFF. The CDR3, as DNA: TGCAGCGTTGAGCCTAGCGGGAGTCACACCGGGGAGCTGTTTTTT.

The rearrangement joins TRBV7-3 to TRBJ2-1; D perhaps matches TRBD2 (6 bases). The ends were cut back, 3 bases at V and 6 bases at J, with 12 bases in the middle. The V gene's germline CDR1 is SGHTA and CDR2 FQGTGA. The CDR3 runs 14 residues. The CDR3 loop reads CASSFSGRSNEQFF. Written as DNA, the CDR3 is TGTGCCAGCAGCTTTAGCGGACGCAGCAATGAGCAGTTCTTC.